This passage covers 17 T cell receptor beta chains from one sample sequenced in a study of human T cells and chemical hapten exposure. TCRdb passed the RACE reads through MiXCR, listing each CDR3 protein once. The sample lists more than 55,000 distinct CDR3 sequences, roughly 9.8% occurring once. Time point of the sample: patch test 1, 2 weeks after DPC sensitization. The treatment denotes: therapeutic diphenylcyclopropenone sensitization with weekly scalp DPC. The input for sequencing was whole blood, taken in connection with sensitization to the hapten diphenylcyclopropenone (DPC). The origin of the receptors is a woman aged 40 to 50 with alopecia areata. Some clones in this sample may be carry-over from other donors' samples.

There are a few counts of this clonotype. This chain joins TRBV20-1 and TRBJ2-7; D is tentatively TRBD1 or TRBD2 (5 bases each). The CDR3 is 13 residues long. Germline V CDR1 and CDR2: DFQATT, SNEGSKA (reference sequence). Trimming removed 6 bases at V and 2 bases at J, with 14 bases between. DNA of the CDR3: TGCAGTGCCGCCGGGACGGAGCCCTACGAGCAGTACTTC. It codes for CSAAGTEPYEQYF.

V gene TRBV13 combines with J gene TRBJ2-7, with D perhaps assigned TRBD1 or TRBD2 (5 bases each). Deletions cut 4 bases from V and 0 bases from J, with 19 bases between. This CDR3 is built from 17 residues. Germline lookup yields CDR1 PRHDT and CDR2 FYEKMQ (reference sequence). The CDR3 region has the DNA TGTGCCAGCAGCTCTGGAGTAGTAGGGACGGACTCCTACGAGCAGTACTTC. Amino acids: CASSSGVVGTDSYEQYF.

This clonotype was detected many times. The chain uses TRBV5-1 and TRBJ2-1, with a possible D match to TRBD2 (7 bases). Deletions cut 3 bases from V and 5 bases from J, with 15 bases between. The germline gives CDR1 SGHRS, CDR2 YFSETQ. The CDR3 runs 15 residues. CDR3 coding DNA: TGCGCCAGCAGCTCGCCGGGGGGCCCCGACAATGAGCAGTTCTTC. It encodes CASSSPGGPDNEQFF.

This clonotype occurred many times. V is TRBV12-5 and J is TRBJ2-1, with D perhaps matching TRBD1 or TRBD2 (6 bases each). Germline CDR1 and CDR2: LGHNT and FRNRAP. The V end lost 2 bases, the J end lost 10 bases, and 18 bases lay between the germline ends. The CDR3 runs 15 residues. The DNA for the CDR3 is TGTGCTAGTGGTTTGCCGTGGGGGGCGGGCAGCGAGCAGTTCTTC. It is translated as CASGLPWGAGSEQFF.

The V call is TRBV11-2, the J call TRBJ1-3; D unresolved. This CDR3 spans 13 amino acids. The V end was cut by 5 bases, the J end by 0 bases, with 5 bases between. Germline V gene sequence: CDR1 SGHAT, CDR2 FQNNGV. As DNA, the CDR3 is TGTGCCAGCAGCCCAAACTCTGGAAACACCATATATTTT. Protein sequence: CASSPNSGNTIYF. Looking up the rest from reference TRBV11-2 and TRBJ1-3 gives the full variable domain: EAGVAQSPRYKIIEKRQSVAFWCNPISGHATLYWYQQILGQGPKLLIQFQNNGVVDDSQLPKDRFSAERLKGVDSTLKIQPAKLEDSAVYLCASSPNSGNTIYFGEGSWLTVV.

This clonotype has a count of ten or more. J is TRBJ1-1 and V is TRBV7-2, with TRBD1 identical over 9 bases. The CDR3 contains 14 residues. Losses at the gene ends were 4 bases for V and 5 bases for J; bases not matched to a gene: 5. Germline CDR1 SGHTA, CDR2 FQGNSA. This CDR3 reads CASSSAGTGTEAFF. DNA of the CDR3: TGTGCCAGCAGCTCAGCCGGGACAGGGACTGAAGCTTTCTTT.

Many counts were recorded for this clonotype. The chain combines TRBV29-1 with TRBJ2-3; D gene uncertain. Germline values: CDR1 SQVTM, CDR2 ANQGSEA. The CDR3 is 15 amino acids. V lost 4 bases to trimming and J lost 1 base, with 15 bases between them. As DNA, the CDR3 is TGCAGCGTTGCGCAGGCATACTGGGGCACAGATACGCAGTATTTT. Its protein product is CSVAQAYWGTDTQYF.

This clonotype has at least ten counts. The chain couples TRBV20-1 to TRBJ2-7; 13 bases align to TRBD2. The CDR3 has 14 residues. Germline CDR1 is DFQATT and CDR2 is SNEGSKA (reference sequence). Trimming cost V 5 bases and J 4 bases; bases outside gene matches: 5. The CDR3, as DNA: TGCAGTGCTCCACTAGCGGGGGGGCGATACGAGCAGTACTTC. It yields the protein CSAPLAGGRYEQYF.

The rearrangement links TRBV4-3 to TRBJ2-1; 10 bases map to TRBD2. J lost 13 bases, V lost 0 bases, and 12 bases had no gene match. Germline V gene sequence: CDR1 LGHNA, CDR2 YSLEER. This CDR3 has 16 residues. CDR3 amino acids: CASSQDIASGGDRQFF. DNA of the CDR3: TGCGCCAGCAGCCAAGATATCGCTAGCGGGGGAGATAGACAGTTCTTC.

The table lists this clonotype with many counts. CDR3 sequence: CASSPSTSTNYGYTF. In DNA, the CDR3 is TGCGCCAGCAGCCCCTCGACTTCGACTAACTATGGCTACACCTTC. The chain carries TRBV4-1 and TRBJ1-2; D uncertain. This CDR3 region has 15 residues. The germline gives CDR1 MGHRA, CDR2 YSYEKL. Trimming stripped 4 bases from V and 0 bases from J, with 12 bases between.

The chain uses TRBV4-1 and TRBJ2-2; tentative D call: TRBD2 (5 bases). Germline V gene sequence: CDR1 MGHRA, CDR2 YSYEKL. The CDR3 is 16 residues long. Between the trimmed V and J ends, which lost 1 base and 5 bases, there was a span of 14 bases. CDR3 sequence reads: CASSQVTGKLTGELFF. CDR3 DNA sequence: TGCGCCAGCAGCCAAGTAACGGGGAAACTGACCGGGGAGCTGTTTTTT.

This clonotype has only a few counts. This CDR3 reads CASRAPSGGAPREQFF. The DNA of the CDR3 is TGCGCCAGCAGGGCCCCTAGCGGGGGGGCTCCTAGGGAGCAGTTCTTC. This sequence joins TRBV4-1 and TRBJ2-1, with TRBD2 matching over 12 bases. The CDR3 contains 16 residues. Germline V gene data show CDR1 as MGHRA and CDR2 as YSYEKL. The V gene end was trimmed by 6 bases and the J gene end by 10 bases; junction bases not matched to a gene: 13.

The V gene is TRBV30, the J gene TRBJ1-1, with a weak D call TRBD1 (6 bases). Germline V gives CDR1 GTSNPN, CDR2 SVGIG (reference sequence). Between the trimmed V and J ends, which lost 0 bases and 4 bases, there was a span of 15 bases. The CDR3 covers 15 residues. In nucleotides, the CDR3 is TGTGCCTGGAGTGTACTCGGGGGGGCTTTCACTGAAGCTTTCTTT. Encoded protein: CAWSVLGGAFTEAFF.

V gene TRBV5-6 combines with J gene TRBJ2-3; 10 bases agree with TRBD1. The J segment lost 5 bases and the V segment lost 0 bases, leaving 3 bases of the junction unmatched. Germline V CDR1 and CDR2: SGHDT, YYEEEE. The CDR3 spans 15 residues. CDR3 sequence reads: CASSLVRTGGDTQYF. CDR3 nucleotides: TGTGCCAGCAGCTTGGTTAGGACAGGGGGAGATACGCAGTATTTT.

This clonotype has at least ten counts. The CDR3 DNA follows: TGTGCCAGCAGCTTTAAAAACCTCTCGCGGAGGGGCCACGCGCGTGAGCAGTTCTTC. Translating gives CASSFKNLSRRGHAREQFF. The chain combines TRBV7-7 with TRBJ2-1; tentative D call: TRBD2 (6 bases). CDR3 length equals 19 residues. CDR1 and CDR2 from the germline V gene are SSHAT and FNYEAQ (reference sequence). Trimming took off 3 bases at V and 9 bases at J, with 30 bases between the two ends. The full variable domain, in which reference TRBV7-7 and TRBJ2-1 provide the parts outside the CDR3, is GAGVSQSPRYKVTKRGQDVTLRCDPISSHATLYWYQQALGQGPEFLTYFNYEAQPDKSGLPSDRFSAERPEGSISTLTIQRTEQRDSAMYRCASSFKNLSRRGHAREQFFGPGTRLTVL.

A few counts support this clonotype. The genes are TRBV18 and TRBJ2-7, with a weak D call TRBD1 (6 bases). The CDR3 contains 15 residues. V dropped 2 bases and J dropped 5 bases, with 16 bases sitting between them. CDR1 is KGHSH, CDR2 LQKENI, per germline. CDR3 residues: CASSPGGHRDHEQYF. In DNA, the CDR3 is TGTGCCAGCTCACCAGGCGGGCACAGGGACCACGAGCAGTACTTC.

This clonotype was counted at least ten times. CDR3 sequence reads: CASSERRGYEQYF. The CDR3 DNA reads TGTGCCAGCAGTGAGCGCAGGGGTTACGAGCAGTACTTC. The chain has TRBV6-1 and TRBJ2-7, with D tentatively TRBD1 (6 bases). CDR1 is MNHNS and CDR2 is SASEGT in the germline V gene. This CDR3 comprises 13 residues. V lost 3 bases, J lost 4 bases, and 10 bases lay in between.